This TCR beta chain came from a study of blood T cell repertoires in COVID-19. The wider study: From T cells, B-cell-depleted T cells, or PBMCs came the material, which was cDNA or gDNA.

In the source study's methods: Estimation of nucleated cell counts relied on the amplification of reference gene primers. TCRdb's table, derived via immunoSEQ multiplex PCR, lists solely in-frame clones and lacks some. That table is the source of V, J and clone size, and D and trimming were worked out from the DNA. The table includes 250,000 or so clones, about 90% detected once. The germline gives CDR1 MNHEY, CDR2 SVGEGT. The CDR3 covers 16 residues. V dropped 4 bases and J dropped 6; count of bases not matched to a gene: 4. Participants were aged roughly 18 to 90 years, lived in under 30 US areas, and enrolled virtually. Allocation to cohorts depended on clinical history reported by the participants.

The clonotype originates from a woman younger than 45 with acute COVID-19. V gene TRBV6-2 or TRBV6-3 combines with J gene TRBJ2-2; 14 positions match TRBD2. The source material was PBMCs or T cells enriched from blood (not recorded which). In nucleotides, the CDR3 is TGTGCCAGCAGTTGGGGACTAGCGGGAGTGGCCGGGGAGCTGTTTTTT. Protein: CASSWGLAGVAGELFF.